Below, 26 T cell receptor beta chains from the same sample are listed, as sequenced in a study of cytomegalovirus exposure and HLA in healthy donors. The study ran its PCR with 60 Vbeta and 13 Jbeta primers. The data were produced by immunoSEQ multiplex PCR, yet TCRdb's version contains in-frame clones alone and is incomplete. The table for this sample gives 80,000 or so clones. The source material was PBMCs. Source of these receptors: a woman aged 25 to 45 in good health and CMV-seronegative.

Notes on this clone: At one boundary the junction diverges from the germline segment, which might be a read error. The sample has other DNA sequences that encode this CDR3 too. The chain recombines TRBV6-5 with TRBJ1-6; 9 nucleotides match TRBD1. CDR3 length: 15 amino acids. In germline, CDR1 is MNHEY, CDR2 SVGAGI. The CDR3 is CASRGETGGNSPLHF. Here the CDR3 DNA reads TGTGCCAGCAGGGGGGAGACAGGGGGTAATTCACCCCTACACTTT.

The genes are TRBV6-6 and TRBJ2-7; 8 bases match TRBD2. Germline V lookup: CDR1 MNHNY, CDR2 SVGAGI (reference sequence). With V trimmed by 6 bases and J by 6 bases, 13 bases remained unmatched. This CDR3 has 15 residues. CDR3 nucleotide sequence: TGTGCCAGCAGCCAAGGACTAGCTAGTTTGGGCGAGCAGTACTTC. It encodes CASSQGLASLGEQYF.

The chain joins TRBV27 to TRBJ1-2, with 10 bases lining up with TRBD1. The CDR3 covers 16 residues. V was pared by 5 bases and J by 3 bases, with 9 bases of the junction left unmatched. The germline gives CDR1 MNHEY, CDR2 SMNVEV (reference sequence). CDR3 coding DNA: TGTGCCAGCAGTCCGGGGACAGGGGATTTTTACTATGGCTACACCTTC. It is translated as CASSPGTGDFYYGYTF.

This rearrangement joins TRBV6-5 to TRBJ1-2, with 8 bases lining up with TRBD1. The CDR3 covers 13 residues. The germline V gene has CDR1 MNHEY and CDR2 SVGAGI. Trimming removed 5 bases from V and 7 bases from J; junction bases left unmatched: 6. For the CDR3, the DNA is TGTGCCAGCAGTCACGACAGGGGACGTGGCTACACCTTC. It encodes CASSHDRGRGYTF.

This chain links TRBV7-8 with TRBJ2-7; 14 nucleotides align to TRBD2. The germline gives CDR1 SGHVS, CDR2 FQNEAQ. The CDR3 covers 17 residues. With 4 bases clipped from V and 0 bases from J, the junction kept 5 bases outside the gene matches. The CDR3 here is CASSSIGTSGSSYEQYF. DNA of the CDR3: TGTGCCAGCAGCTCGATAGGGACTAGCGGGAGCTCCTACGAGCAGTACTTC.

The chain joins TRBV19 to TRBJ2-1; possible D gene TRBD2, 7 bases. Trimming cost V 5 bases and J 7 bases, with 21 bases left between them. There are 16 residues in the CDR3. Germline V gives CDR1 LNHDA, CDR2 SQIVND (reference sequence). CDR3 protein: CASSLGFAGAVNEQFF. The CDR3 DNA reads as TGTGCCAGTAGTCTCGGTTTCGCGGGGGCCGTTAATGAGCAGTTCTTC.

The chain has TRBV4-2 and TRBJ2-1; 11 bases fit TRBD2. The CDR3 runs 14 residues. The germline V gene has CDR1 LGHNA and CDR2 YNFKEQ. The V segment lost 4 bases and the J segment 6 bases; nucleotides outside the gene matches: 2. The CDR3: CASSLGTSGNEQFF. The DNA for the CDR3 is TGTGCCAGCAGCCTAGGGACTAGCGGCAATGAGCAGTTCTTC.

This chain joins TRBV11-2 and TRBJ2-3; 7 bases match TRBD2. The CDR3 totals 15 residues. Germline trimming cut 7 bases from V and 0 bases from J; bases unmatched to any gene: 7. Germline V lookup: CDR1 SGHAT, CDR2 FQNNGV. In nucleotides, the CDR3 is TGTGCCAGCACCTTGACTAGCAGTAGCACAGATACGCAGTATTTT. This sequence encodes CASTLTSSSTDTQYF.

The CDR3 loop reads CSVEGAGTGQGVTEQYF. Written as DNA, the CDR3 is TGCAGCGTTGAAGGGGCGGGGACTGGACAGGGGGTAACCGAGCAGTACTTC. This chain links TRBV29-1 with TRBJ2-7; 10 nucleotides agree with TRBD1. This CDR3 contains 17 residues. V was pared by 1 base and J by 6 bases, with 15 bases of the junction left unmatched. Germline V CDR1 and CDR2: SQVTM, ANQGSEA.

The chain carries TRBV28 and TRBJ1-2, with unresolved D. V lost 8 bases to trimming and J lost 3 bases, with 10 bases between them. This CDR3 is built from 12 residues. Germline V gene data show CDR1 as MDHEN and CDR2 as SYDVKM. The CDR3 nucleotides read TGTGCCAGCCTCACCCGGGACTATGGCTACACCTTC. Translating gives CASLTRDYGYTF.

The rearrangement joins TRBV4-1 to TRBJ1-3, with D perhaps TRBD1 (5 bases). Germline CDR1 reads MGHRA; CDR2 reads YSYEKL. V dropped 4 bases and J dropped 1 base, with 14 bases sitting between them. The CDR3 spans 16 residues. The CDR3: CASSLSIQGSGNTIYF. In nucleotides, the CDR3 is TGCGCCAGCAGCCTCAGCATCCAGGGTTCTGGAAACACCATATATTTT.

The chain links TRBV5-1 to TRBJ1-1; 9 positions match TRBD1. The CDR3 is 14 residues long. Germline assignment: CDR1 SGHRS and CDR2 YFSETQ. The V and J ends lost 3 bases and 5 bases, in that order; junction bases with no gene match: 5. CDR3: CASSWGQGRTEAFF. CDR3 DNA sequence: TGCGCCAGCAGCTGGGGACAGGGAAGGACTGAAGCTTTCTTT. Full variable domain (remainder filled in from reference TRBV5-1 and TRBJ1-1): KAGVTQTPRYLIKTRGQQVTLSCSPISGHRSVSWYQQTPGQGLQFLFEYFSETQRNKGNFPGRFSGRQFSNSRSEMNVSTLELGDSALYLCASSWGQGRTEAFFGQGTRLTVV.

The V gene is TRBV7-6, the J gene TRBJ1-1, with D possibly TRBD1 on 5 matching bases. V was trimmed by 5 bases and J by 4 bases, leaving 11 bases between them. CDR1 is SGHVS and CDR2 is FNYEAQ in the germline V gene. The CDR3 is 13 residues long. The CDR3 loop is CASSGRGGTEAFF. CDR3 coding DNA: TGTGCCAGCAGCGGTAGGGGCGGCACTGAAGCTTTCTTT.

V is TRBV19 and J is TRBJ2-3; perhaps TRBD2 as D (6 bases). Germline V gives CDR1 LNHDA, CDR2 SQIVND (reference sequence). CDR3 length: 17 amino acids. The V gene lost 1 base and the J gene lost 0 bases, with 14 bases spanning the gap. CDR3 region: CASSIGQVSGSTDTQYF. DNA for the CDR3: TGTGCCAGTAGTATAGGTCAAGTTAGCGGAAGCACAGATACGCAGTATTTT.

This sequence joins TRBV7-9 and TRBJ2-7; the D gene is possibly TRBD1 (6 bases). The CDR3 spans 14 residues. V was trimmed by 1 base and J by 4 bases, leaving 11 bases between them. Per germline, CDR1 SEHNR and CDR2 FQNEAQ (reference sequence). The CDR3 is CASSLEQGSYEQYF. CDR3 nucleotide sequence: TGTGCCAGCAGCTTAGAACAGGGTTCTTACGAGCAGTACTTC.

The rearrangement uses TRBV30 and TRBJ1-2, with 10 bases identical to TRBD1. The CDR3 has 13 residues. Germline values: CDR1 GTSNPN, CDR2 SVGIG (reference sequence). V lost 6 bases to trimming and J lost 8 bases; unmatched junction nucleotides: 9. The CDR3 spells CACRDRGVVGYTF. The CDR3, as DNA: TGTGCCTGCCGGGACAGGGGTGTAGTAGGCTACACCTTC.

The chain couples TRBV10-3 to TRBJ1-2; 8 bases map to TRBD1. Trimming removed 6 bases from V and 7 bases from J; junction bases left unmatched: 4. CDR1 ENHRY and CDR2 SYGVKD come from the germline V gene. The CDR3 covers 12 residues. The CDR3 is CAISGQGTGYTF. Written as DNA, the CDR3 is TGTGCCATCAGCGGACAGGGAACTGGCTACACCTTC.

V gene TRBV29-1 combines with J gene TRBJ1-2; D ambiguous. The CDR3 loop spans 12 amino acids. Germline CDR1 reads SQVTM; CDR2 reads ANQGSEA. The V and J ends lost 7 bases and 1 base respectively, with 10 bases between them. Here the CDR3 reads CSGTSSNYGYTF. CDR3 in DNA: TGCAGCGGAACATCAAGTAACTATGGCTACACCTTC.

The genes are TRBV10-2 and TRBJ1-1; no firm D call. CDR3 length equals 13 residues. The germline V gene has CDR1 WSHSY and CDR2 SAAADI. Deletions cut 10 bases from V and 2 bases from J, with 14 bases between. CDR3 in DNA: TGCGCCACAACCCGGGGTACCAACACTGAAGCTTTCTTT. Amino acid sequence: CATTRGTNTEAFF.

This chain links TRBV30 with TRBJ2-7, with TRBD1 identical over 7 bases. There are 12 residues in the CDR3. Per the germline V gene, CDR1 is GTSNPN and CDR2 is SVGIG (reference sequence). Losses at the gene ends were 0 bases for V and 6 bases for J; bases not matched to a gene: 2. The CDR3 spells CAWSVDRREQYF. CDR3 DNA: TGTGCCTGGAGTGTGGACAGGCGCGAGCAGTACTTC. Supplemented by reference TRBV30 and TRBJ2-7, the full variable domain reads SQTIHQWPATLVQPVGSPLSLECTVEGTSNPNLYWYRQAAGRGLQLLFYSVGIGQISSEVPQNLSASRPQDRQFILSSKKLLLSDSGFYLCAWSVDRREQYFGPGTRLTVT.

V and J are TRBV2 and TRBJ1-1; 9 positions match TRBD1. Germline V gene sequence: CDR1 SNHLY, CDR2 FYNNEI. This CDR3 spans 13 amino acids. The V gene end was trimmed by 6 bases and the J gene end by 11 bases; junction bases not matched to a gene: 10. The chain's CDR3 is CASRARDRDRAFF. CDR3 in DNA: TGTGCCAGCAGGGCCCGGGACAGGGATAGGGCTTTCTTT.

The rearrangement joins TRBV19 to TRBJ1-6; D uncertain. Trimming removed 4 bases from V and 8 bases from J, with 9 bases in between. Germline loops: CDR1 LNHDA, CDR2 SQIVND (reference sequence). The CDR3 contains 13 residues. DNA for the CDR3: TGTGCCAGTAGTACGCGGTCCGATTCACCCCTCCACTTT. It translates to CASSTRSDSPLHF.

Regarding this clone: The junction departs from the called germline gene at one end, perhaps through a read error. This chain connects TRBV30 to TRBJ2-5; 15 bases are shared with TRBD2. Looked up from germline, CDR1 is GTSNPN and CDR2 is SVGIG (reference sequence). The CDR3 runs 19 residues. The CDR3 loop reads CAWSPILGLAGGNRENQYF. DNA for the CDR3: TGTGCCTGGAGTCCTATCCTCGGACTAGCGGGGGGGAACAGAGAGAACCAGTACTTC. The whole variable domain, filled in from reference TRBV30 and TRBJ2-5, reads SQTIHQWPATLVQPVGSPLSLECTVEGTSNPNLYWYRQAAGRGLQLLFYSVGIGQISSEVPQNLSASRPQDRQFILSSKKLLLSDSGFYLCAWSPILGLAGGNRENQYFGPGTRLLVL.

The genes are TRBV27 and TRBJ1-1; 10 positions match TRBD1. The CDR3 loop spans 15 amino acids. Losses at the gene ends were 4 bases for V and 6 bases for J; bases not matched to a gene: 8. Germline CDR1 is MNHEY and CDR2 is SMNVEV (reference sequence). CDR3 bases: TGTGCCAGCAGTTCCCGCCGGACAGGGGGTTCTGAAGCTTTCTTT. It codes for CASSSRRTGGSEAFF.

The chain couples TRBV11-2 to TRBJ2-7, with D possibly matching TRBD2 (5 bases). Germline-derived CDR1 and CDR2 are SGHAT and FQNNGV. V was trimmed by 5 bases and J by 3 bases, leaving 11 bases between them. The CDR3 consists of 13 residues. The CDR3 DNA follows: TGTGCCAGCAGCCCGACCGGACTCTACGAGCAGTACTTC. Translation: CASSPTGLYEQYF.

The rearrangement links TRBV5-6 to TRBJ2-7; D uncertain. CDR1 is SGHDT and CDR2 is YYEEEE in the germline V gene. CDR3 length: 14 amino acids. V lost 0 bases and J 0 bases, leaving 7 bases between the germline ends. CDR3: CASSLGSLSYEQYF. The CDR3 DNA reads TGTGCCAGCAGCTTGGGGAGCCTCTCCTACGAGCAGTACTTC.